This section outlines one T cell receptor beta chain sequence together with its context. As yet, its antigen is unknown. These data originate in a study of glioma-infiltrating T cells. Overall study findings and caveats: Non-neoplastic patients had below-expected tissue-blood divergence, while all gliomas exceeded expectation.

Germline V lookup: CDR1 SGHTA, CDR2 FQGNSA. The CDR3 consists of 14 residues. Trimming cost V 2 bases and J 8 bases, with 16 bases left between them. TCR alpha and beta CDR3 regions were amplified from RNA using iRepertoire nested multiplex PCR. TCRdb passed the multiplex PCR reads through MiXCR, listing each CDR3 protein once. The table lists fewer than 110,000 distinct CDR3 sequences, roughly 30% of them singletons. The specimen was glioma tissue, nonneoplastic brain tissue, or PBMCs (not recorded which). The clonotype was recovered from a human donor with low-grade glioma or glioblastoma, undergoing nonglioma brain surgery, or in good health (not recorded which). The J gene is TRBJ2-7, the V gene TRBV7-2, with D possibly matching TRBD2 (5 bases). The chain's CDR3 is CASSLQPRALKQYF. The CDR3 nucleotides read TGTGCCAGCAGCTTACAGCCGCGGGCCCTTAAGCAGTACTTC. The full variable domain, in which reference TRBV7-2 and TRBJ2-7 provide the parts outside the CDR3, is GAGVSQSPSNKVTEKGKDVELRCDPISGHTALYWYRQSLGQGLEFLIYFQGNSAPDKSGLPSDRFSAERTGGSVSTLTIQRTQQEDSAVYLCASSLQPRALKQYFGPGTRLTVT.